These 5 T cell receptor beta chains originate from one sample sequenced in a study of shared clonotypes between healthy human individuals. TCRdb's table, derived via immunoSEQ multiplex PCR, lists solely in-frame clones and lacks some. This repertoire shows 2 million to 2.5 million clones, less than 95% found once; its top ten account for 0.3% to 0.45%. Sequencing input: naive CD4+ T cells from PBMCs. The subset denotes: CD45RA+ positively selected. These receptors all stem from a man in his late teens or twenties in good health. Some clones in this sample may be carry-over from other donors' samples.

The chain uses TRBV2 and TRBJ2-2; 8 nucleotides match TRBD1. Losses at the gene ends were 4 bases for V and 5 bases for J; bases not matched to a gene: 6. The CDR3 extends over 15 amino acids. Germline-derived CDR1 and CDR2 are SNHLY and FYNNEI. DNA for the CDR3: TGTGCCAGCAGTGCGGACAGGGTTTTGACCGGGGAGCTGTTTTTT. Protein product: CASSADRVLTGELFF.

The chain carries TRBV5-6 and TRBJ2-5; no reliable D call. The CDR3 loop spans 14 amino acids. Deletions cut 2 bases from V and 0 bases from J, with 8 bases between. Germline CDR1 and CDR2: SGHDT and YYEEEE. For the CDR3, the DNA is TGTGCCAGCAGCTTTCGGACGTACCAAGAGACCCAGTACTTC. Protein product: CASSFRTYQETQYF.

This rearrangement joins TRBV6-1 to TRBJ2-7, with D perhaps matching TRBD1 or TRBD2 (6 bases each). With 8 bases removed from V and 2 bases from J, the gap between germline ends came to 16 bases. Germline loops: CDR1 MNHNS, CDR2 SASEGT. The CDR3 totals 14 residues. The DNA for the CDR3 is TGTGCCAGCGTGGTGGACAGCGGGCCCTACGAGCAGTACTTC. This translates into CASVVDSGPYEQYF.

This clone showed up just a few times. This same CDR3 is encoded by further DNA sequences in the sample. The V and J genes are TRBV6-6 and TRBJ1-1, with 7 nucleotides matching TRBD1. The CDR3 totals 12 residues. V lost 6 bases to trimming and J lost 4 bases; unmatched junction nucleotides: 2. Germline values: CDR1 MNHNY, CDR2 SVGAGI (reference sequence). CDR3 protein: CASRTGSTEAFF. The CDR3 nucleotides are TGTGCCAGCAGGACAGGGAGCACTGAAGCTTTCTTT.

The chain links TRBV6-1 to TRBJ2-5, with TRBD2 identical over 8 bases. The germline V gene encodes CDR1 MNHNS and CDR2 SASEGT. This CDR3 is 16 amino acids long. With V trimmed by 2 bases and J by 5 bases, 10 bases remained unmatched. Here the CDR3 reads CASSEMKRERSETQYF. The DNA for the CDR3 is TGTGCCAGCAGTGAAATGAAGCGGGAGAGGAGTGAGACCCAGTACTTC.